This TCR beta chain is drawn from a study of shared clonotypes between healthy human individuals. Donors had no recently reported acute infections or vaccinations and were HIV-negative. Method: immunoSEQ multiplex PCR; TCRdb's copy keeps in-frame clones and lacks some. Of about 690,000 clones listed, 90% are singletons. CDR1 is SEHNR, CDR2 FQNEAQ, per germline (reference sequence). Trimming removed 6 bases from V and 2 bases from J, with 15 bases in between. The CDR3 covers 15 residues. The receptor's source is a young man in good health. Some clones in this sample may be carry-over from other donors' samples. This chain links TRBV7-9 with TRBJ2-3; D might be TRBD1 (5 bases). Specimen: memory CD8+ T cells from PBMCs. Subset of the sample: CD45RO+ cells pooled with CCR7-negative TemRA cells. The CDR3 DNA reads TGTGCCAGCAGGGGCAGGGCAGGTGTCACAGATACGCAGTATTTT. Translated, it gives CASRGRAGVTDTQYF.